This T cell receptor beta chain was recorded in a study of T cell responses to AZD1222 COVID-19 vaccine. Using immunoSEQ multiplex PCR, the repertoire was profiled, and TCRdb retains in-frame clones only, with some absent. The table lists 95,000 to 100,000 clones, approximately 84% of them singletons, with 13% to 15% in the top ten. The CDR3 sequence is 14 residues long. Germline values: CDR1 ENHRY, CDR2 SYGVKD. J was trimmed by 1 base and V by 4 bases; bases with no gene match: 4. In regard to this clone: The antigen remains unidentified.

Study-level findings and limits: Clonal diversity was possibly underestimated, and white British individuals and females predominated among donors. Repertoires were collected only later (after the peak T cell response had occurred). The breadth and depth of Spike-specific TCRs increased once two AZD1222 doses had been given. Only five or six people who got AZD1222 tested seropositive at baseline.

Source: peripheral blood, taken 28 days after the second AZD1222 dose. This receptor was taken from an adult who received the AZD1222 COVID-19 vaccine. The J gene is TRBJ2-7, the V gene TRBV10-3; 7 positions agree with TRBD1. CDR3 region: CAISADRASYEQYF. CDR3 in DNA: TGTGCCATCAGTGCCGACAGGGCTTCCTACGAGCAGTACTTC.